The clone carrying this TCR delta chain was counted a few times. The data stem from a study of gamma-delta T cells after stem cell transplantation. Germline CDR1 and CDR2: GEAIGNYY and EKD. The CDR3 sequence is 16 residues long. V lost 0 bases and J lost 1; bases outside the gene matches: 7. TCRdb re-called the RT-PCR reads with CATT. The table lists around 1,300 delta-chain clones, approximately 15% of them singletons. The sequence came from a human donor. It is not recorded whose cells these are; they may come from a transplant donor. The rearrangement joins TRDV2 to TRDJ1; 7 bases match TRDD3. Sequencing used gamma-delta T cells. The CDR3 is CACDTVADTGTDKLIF. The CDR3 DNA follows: TGTGCCTGTGACACCGTGGCGGATACGGGCACCGATAAACTCATCTTT.